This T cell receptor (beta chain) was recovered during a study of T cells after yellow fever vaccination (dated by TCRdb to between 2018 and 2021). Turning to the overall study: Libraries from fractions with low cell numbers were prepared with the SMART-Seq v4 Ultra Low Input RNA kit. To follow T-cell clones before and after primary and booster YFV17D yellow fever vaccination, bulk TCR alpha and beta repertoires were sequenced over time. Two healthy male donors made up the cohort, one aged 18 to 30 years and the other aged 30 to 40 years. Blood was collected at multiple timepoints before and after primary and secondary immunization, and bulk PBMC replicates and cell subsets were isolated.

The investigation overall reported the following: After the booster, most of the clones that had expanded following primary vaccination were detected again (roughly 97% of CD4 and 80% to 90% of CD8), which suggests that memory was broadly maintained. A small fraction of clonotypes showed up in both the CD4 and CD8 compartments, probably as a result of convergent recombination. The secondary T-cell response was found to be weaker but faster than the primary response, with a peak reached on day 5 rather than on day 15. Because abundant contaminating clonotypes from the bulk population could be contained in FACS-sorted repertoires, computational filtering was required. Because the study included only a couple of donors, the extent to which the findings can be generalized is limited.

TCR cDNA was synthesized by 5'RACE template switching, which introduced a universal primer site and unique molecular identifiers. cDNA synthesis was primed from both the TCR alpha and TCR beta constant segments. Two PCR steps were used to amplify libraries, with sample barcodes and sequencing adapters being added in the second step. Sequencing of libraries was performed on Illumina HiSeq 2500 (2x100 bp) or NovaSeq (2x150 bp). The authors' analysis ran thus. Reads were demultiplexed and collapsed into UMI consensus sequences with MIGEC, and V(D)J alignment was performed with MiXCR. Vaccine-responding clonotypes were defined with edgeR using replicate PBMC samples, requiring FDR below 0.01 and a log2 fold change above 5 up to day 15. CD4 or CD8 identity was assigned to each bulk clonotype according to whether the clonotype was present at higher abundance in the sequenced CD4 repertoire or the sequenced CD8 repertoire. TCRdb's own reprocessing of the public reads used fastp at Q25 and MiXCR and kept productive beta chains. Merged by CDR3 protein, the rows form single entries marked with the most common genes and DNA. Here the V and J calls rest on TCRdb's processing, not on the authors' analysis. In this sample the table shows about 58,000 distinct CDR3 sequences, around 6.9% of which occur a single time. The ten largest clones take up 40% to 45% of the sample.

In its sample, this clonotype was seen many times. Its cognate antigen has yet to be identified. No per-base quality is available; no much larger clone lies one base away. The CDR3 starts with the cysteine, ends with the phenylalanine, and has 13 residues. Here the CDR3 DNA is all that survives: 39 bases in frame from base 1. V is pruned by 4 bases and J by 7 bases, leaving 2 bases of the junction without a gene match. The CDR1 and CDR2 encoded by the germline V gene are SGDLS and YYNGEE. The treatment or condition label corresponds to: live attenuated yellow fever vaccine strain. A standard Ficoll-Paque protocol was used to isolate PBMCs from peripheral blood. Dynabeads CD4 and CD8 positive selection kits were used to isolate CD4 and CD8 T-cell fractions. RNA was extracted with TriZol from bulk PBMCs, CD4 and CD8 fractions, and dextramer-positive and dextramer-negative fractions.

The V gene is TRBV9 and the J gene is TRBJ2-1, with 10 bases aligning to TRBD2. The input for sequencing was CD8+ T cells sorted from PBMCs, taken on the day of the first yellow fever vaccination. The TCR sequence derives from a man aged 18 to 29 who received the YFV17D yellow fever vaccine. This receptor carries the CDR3 CASSLLAGNEQFF. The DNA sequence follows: TGTGCCAGCAGCCTACTAGCGGGGAATGAGCAGTTCTTC.